Listed below are T cell receptor beta chains from one sample, sequenced in a study of blood T cell repertoires in COVID-19. Produced via immunoSEQ multiplex PCR; TCRdb's table is partial and in-frame only. Found here are around 200,000 clones, over 75% of them singletons; the top ten hold 3.3%. The sample was peripheral blood. The source is a man aged 60 to 69 with acute or convalescent COVID-19. CDR3s include the opening cysteine and the closing phenylalanine or tryptophan. D genes are given only for firm matches. The size entry is marked missing in some rows and otherwise reads once, few, many or a size class.

D,V,size,J,DNA,CDR3
.,TRBV21-1,.,TRBJ2-7,TGTGCCAGCAGCAAAGGATTAGGGGAAGGTACCTACGAGCAGTACTTC,CASSKGLGEGTYEQYF
.,TRBV28,.,TRBJ1-2,TGTGCCATCCAACTTCGGGGGGGCCGTGGCTACACCTTC,CAIQLRGGRGYTF
TRBD1,TRBV28,.,TRBJ1-1,TGTGCCAGCAGTTCCCCGGGACAGGGGGGAACTGAAGCTTTCTTT,CASSSPGQGGTEAFF
TRBD1,TRBV28,.,TRBJ2-6,TGTGCCAGCAGTTTCGACCAACTTAGGGACAGATTTTCTGGGGCCAACGTCCTGACTTTC,CASSFDQLRDRFSGANVLTF
.,TRBV27,.,TRBJ2-5,TGTGCCAGCAGCCCTTGGGGGCGGCAAGAGACCCAGTACTTC,CASSPWGRQETQYF
TRBD2,TRBV19,.,TRBJ2-1,TGTGCCAGTAGTCGGACTAGCGGGAACTACAATGAGCAGTTCTTC,CASSRTSGNYNEQFF
TRBD1,TRBV5-1,.,TRBJ2-2,TGCGCCAGCAGCGAGGGACAGGGGGTTGGCACCGGGGAGCTGTTTTTT,CASSEGQGVGTGELFF
TRBD2,TRBV18,.,TRBJ2-1,TGTGCCAGCTCACCAGGCAGCGGGAAAAGGGATGAGCAGTTCTTC,CASSPGSGKRDEQFF
TRBD1,TRBV5-6,.,TRBJ1-4,TGTGCCAGCAGCTCGGGGACAGGAACTAATGAAAAACTGTTTTTT,CASSSGTGTNEKLFF
.,TRBV6-5,once,TRBJ2-1,TGTGCCAGCAGTTACTCGTTTTCAGAAAGCAATGAGCAGTTCTTC,CASSYSFSESNEQFF
TRBD1,TRBV18,.,TRBJ1-2,TGTGCCAGCTCACCGGGACAGAACTATGGCTACACCTTC,CASSPGQNYGYTF
TRBD1,TRBV19,.,TRBJ2-7,TGTGCCAGTAGTATCGACAGGGGAAGCTCCTACGAGCAGTACTTC,CASSIDRGSSYEQYF
.,TRBV28,.,TRBJ1-2,TGTGCCAGCAGTCCTACAGGGAACTATGGCTACACCTTC,CASSPTGNYGYTF
TRBD1,TRBV27,.,TRBJ1-6,TGTGCCAGCAAAATACAGGGGGACTATAATTCACCCCTCCACTTT,CASKIQGDYNSPLHF